A single sample gave rise to the 23 T cell receptor beta chains below, sequenced in a study of cytomegalovirus exposure and HLA in healthy donors. The primer mix had 60 Vbeta and 13 Jbeta primers. Generated by immunoSEQ multiplex PCR, the TCRdb table keeps only in-frame clones and is missing some. The data contain about 130,000 clones, more than 65% of them singletons. Sequenced material: PBMCs. These receptors were obtained from a man in his forties or fifties in good health and CMV-seronegative.

The chain carries TRBV29-1 and TRBJ2-1; TRBD1 might be the D (5 bases). The CDR3 is 14 amino acids. Germline CDR1 SQVTM, CDR2 ANQGSEA. Deletions cut 3 bases from V and 4 bases from J, with 13 bases between. This CDR3 is CSVDLAQAYNEQFF. The CDR3 region has the DNA TGCAGCGTTGATTTAGCACAGGCTTACAATGAGCAGTTCTTC.

The chain joins TRBV19 to TRBJ2-7, with 8 bases matching TRBD2. Germline CDR1 LNHDA, CDR2 SQIVND (reference sequence). With V trimmed by 3 bases and J by 3 bases, 7 bases remained unmatched. The CDR3 is made up of 15 amino acids. The CDR3, as DNA: TGTGCCAGTAGTATTGCGGGGGGTGTCCGCTACGAGCAGTACTTC. Its protein product is CASSIAGGVRYEQYF.

This clone was recorded only once. V gene TRBV7-6 combines with J gene TRBJ2-7; D might be TRBD2 (5 bases). The CDR3 is 14 residues long. The V gene's germline CDR1 is SGHVS and CDR2 FNYEAQ. V lost 4 bases, J lost 4 bases, and 14 bases lay in between. CDR3: CASSSSGVGYEQYF. In nucleotides, the CDR3 is TGTGCCAGCAGCTCCTCCGGGGTGGGTTACGAGCAGTACTTC.

The genes are TRBV5-6 and TRBJ2-7, with 8 bases that match TRBD1. The V gene end was trimmed by 5 bases and the J gene end by 5 bases; junction bases not matched to a gene: 6. Germline assignment: CDR1 SGHDT and CDR2 YYEEEE. The CDR3 spans 13 residues. CDR3 sequence reads: CASSADRAHEQYF. For the CDR3, the DNA is TGTGCCAGCAGTGCGGACAGGGCCCACGAGCAGTACTTC.

The rearrangement joins TRBV27 to TRBJ2-1; 9 bases line up with TRBD2. Germline CDR1 is MNHEY and CDR2 is SMNVEV (reference sequence). Trimming at V came to 2 bases and at J to 5 bases, leaving 7 bases not matched to a gene. The CDR3 sequence is 16 residues long. CDR3 sequence reads: CASSLTSSGGNNEQFF. The CDR3 DNA reads as TGTGCCAGCAGTTTAACATCCAGCGGGGGGAACAATGAGCAGTTCTTC.

This chain links TRBV7-9 with TRBJ2-5; 7 bases fit TRBD2. The CDR3 has 13 amino acids. V shed 5 bases, J shed 5 bases, and the junction held 5 bases outside the gene matches. Per the germline V gene, CDR1 is SEHNR and CDR2 is FQNEAQ (reference sequence). The DNA for the CDR3 is TGTGCCAGCAGCCAGCGGGGTGGTGAGACCCAGTACTTC. Amino acids: CASSQRGGETQYF.

The V and J genes are TRBV5-4 and TRBJ2-5; tentatively, D is TRBD2 (7 bases). Between the trimmed V and J ends, which lost 4 bases and 1 base, there was a span of 20 bases. In germline, CDR1 is SGHNT, CDR2 YYREEE (reference sequence). This CDR3 is built from 17 residues. CDR3 sequence reads: CASSELNGGPFQETQYF. The CDR3 DNA reads as TGTGCCAGCAGCGAGCTTAACGGGGGGCCCTTCCAAGAGACCCAGTACTTC.

This clone was seen more than once but under ten times. This chain uses TRBV9 with TRBJ2-3; D is uncertain. CDR3 length: 12 amino acids. The V and J ends lost 4 bases and 2 bases respectively, with 5 bases between them. Looked up from germline, CDR1 is SGDLS and CDR2 is YYNGEE. The CDR3 loop is CASSPDTDTQYF. The CDR3 DNA is TGTGCCAGCAGCCCAGACACAGATACGCAGTATTTT.

The chain employs TRBV4-2 and TRBJ1-5; 7 bases are shared with TRBD1. Germline loops: CDR1 LGHNA, CDR2 YNFKEQ. V shed 3 bases and J 0 bases; nucleotides not matched to a gene: 5. The CDR3 length is 16 residues. The CDR3 region is CASSHLDRDSNQPQHF. Written as DNA, the CDR3 is TGTGCCAGCAGCCACCTAGACAGGGATAGCAATCAGCCCCAGCATTTT.

In the case of this clone: Germline is not matched at one junction end, which may reflect a read error. In the same sample, other DNA sequences code for this CDR3. The J gene is TRBJ1-3, the V gene TRBV6-1; the D gene is possibly TRBD1 (6 bases). The CDR3 contains 15 residues. The V gene's germline CDR1 is MNHNS and CDR2 SASEGT. This CDR3 reads CATGNRVVSGNTIYF. The CDR3 region has the DNA TGCGCCACGGGAAACAGGGTGGTTTCTGGAAACACCATATATTTT.

The gene calls are TRBV4-2 and TRBJ2-1; the match to TRBD1 covers 7 bases. Germline CDR1 and CDR2: LGHNA and YNFKEQ. V lost 2 bases and J lost 0; bases outside the gene matches: 7. There are 17 residues in the CDR3. CDR3: CASSQSATGSSYNEQFF. The CDR3 DNA is TGTGCCAGCAGCCAATCCGCGACAGGGTCCTCCTACAATGAGCAGTTCTTC.

This clone was detected once. The chain recombines TRBV21-1 with TRBJ2-7; the D call TRBD2 from the table was never checked on the DNA. TRBV21-1 is described as a pseudogene. The CDR3 covers 13 residues. CDR3 sequence (DNA): TGTGCCAGCAGCAAAGGAGGGTGCGACGAGCAGTACTTC. Amino acids: CASSKGGCDEQYF.

This rearrangement joins TRBV13 to TRBJ2-1; D is unresolved. Germline-derived CDR1 and CDR2 are PRHDT and FYEKMQ (reference sequence). V lost 0 bases, J lost 9 bases, and 12 bases lay in between. There are 14 residues in the CDR3. The CDR3 sequence is CASSLGIQRGEQFF. CDR3 bases: TGTGCCAGCAGCTTAGGAATTCAGCGTGGTGAGCAGTTCTTC. Variable domain in full (rest from reference TRBV13 and TRBJ2-1): AAGVIQSPRHLIKEKRETATLKCYPIPRHDTVYWYQQGPGQDPQFLISFYEKMQSDKGSIPDRFSAQQFSDYHSELNMSSLELGDSALYFCASSLGIQRGEQFFGPGTRLTVL.

The chain uses TRBV19 and TRBJ1-1, with TRBD1 identical over 9 bases. The CDR3 is 15 residues long. Germline CDR1 and CDR2: LNHDA and SQIVND (reference sequence). The trim removed 5 bases at V and 2 bases at J, leaving 6 bases unmatched. The CDR3: CASSDRGKGNTEAFF. The CDR3 bases are TGTGCCAGTAGTGACAGGGGGAAGGGTAACACTGAAGCTTTCTTT.

This rearrangement joins TRBV5-1 to TRBJ2-2; 9 bases are a match to TRBD1. There are 16 residues in the CDR3. Germline V gene data show CDR1 as SGHRS and CDR2 as YFSETQ. Unmatched junction bases numbered 2, after V lost 1 base and J lost 1 base. The CDR3 coding sequence is TGCGCCAGCAGCTTGTTGGGACAGGGGAACACCGGGGAGCTGTTTTTT. It yields the protein CASSLLGQGNTGELFF.

The V gene is TRBV7-9, the J gene TRBJ2-5; the D gene is possibly TRBD2 (5 bases). Germline-derived CDR1 and CDR2 are SEHNR and FQNEAQ (reference sequence). This CDR3 is 13 amino acids long. Trimming took off 6 bases at V and 0 bases at J, with 8 bases between the two ends. The CDR3 coding sequence is TGTGCCAGCAGTCAGCGGTACCAAGAGACCCAGTACTTC. Its translation is CASSQRYQETQYF.

CDR3 protein: CASSPGGEVRDTQYF. The CDR3 DNA is TGTGCCAGCAGCCCGGGAGGGGAAGTGAGAGATACGCAGTATTTT. The chain joins TRBV5-4 to TRBJ2-3, with 8 bases identical to TRBD2. This CDR3 spans 15 amino acids. Looked up from germline, CDR1 is SGHNT and CDR2 is YYREEE (reference sequence). V shed 4 bases and J 5 bases; nucleotides not matched to a gene: 9.

This chain joins TRBV9 and TRBJ2-7; 12 bases line up with TRBD2. V was clipped by 2 bases and J by 2 bases; unmatched bases: 2. This CDR3 has 15 amino acids. In germline, CDR1 is SGDLS, CDR2 YYNGEE. The DNA of the CDR3 is TGTGCCAGCAGCGTCCTAGCGGGGGGGCCCTACGAGCAGTACTTC. Translation: CASSVLAGGPYEQYF.

V gene TRBV28 combines with J gene TRBJ2-7; 7 bases line up with TRBD2. In germline, CDR1 is MDHEN, CDR2 SYDVKM. J lost 2 bases, V lost 5 bases, and 6 bases had no gene match. The CDR3 runs to 14 residues. CDR3 coding DNA: TGTGCCAGCAGTGAAATGGGGGGGGCCTACGAGCAGTACTTC. Protein product: CASSEMGGAYEQYF.

This clone was seen only a few times. J is TRBJ2-2 and V is TRBV5-8; no reliable D call. CDR1 is SGHTS and CDR2 is YDEGEE in the germline V gene. V lost 2 bases and J 2 bases, leaving 10 bases between the germline ends. The CDR3 is 15 residues long. CDR3: CASSFQIVNTGELFF. For the CDR3, the DNA is TGTGCCAGCAGCTTTCAGATCGTAAACACCGGGGAGCTGTTTTTT.

J is TRBJ1-2 and V is TRBV6-1, with 8 bases fitting TRBD1. The CDR3 has 13 amino acids. The V and J ends lost 4 bases and 8 bases, in that order; junction bases with no gene match: 6. Germline V CDR1 and CDR2: MNHNS, SASEGT. CDR3 DNA: TGTGCCAGCAGTGGACAGGGGCTGGGAGGCTACACCTTC. Protein: CASSGQGLGGYTF.

This clone was seen a single time. This chain connects TRBV15 to TRBJ1-1, with 9 bases matching TRBD1. Trimming cost V 3 bases and J 1 base; bases outside gene matches: 9. This CDR3 spans 17 amino acids. Germline CDR1 reads LNHNV; CDR2 reads YYDKDF (reference sequence). The CDR3 nucleotides read TGTGCCACCAGCAGCCGATATGGGACAGGGAGGAACACTGAAGCTTTCTTT. This translates into CATSSRYGTGRNTEAFF.

This chain links TRBV25-1 with TRBJ2-7; the D is unclear. The CDR3 loop spans 11 amino acids. CDR1 is MGHDK, CDR2 SYGVNS, per germline. V lost 4 bases, J lost 3 bases, and 4 bases lay in between. This CDR3 reads CASSAFYEQYF. Written as DNA, the CDR3 is TGTGCCAGCAGTGCTTTCTACGAGCAGTACTTC.